The T cell receptor beta chain under discussion was sequenced for a study of spatial heterogeneity in lung cancer. Findings of the study overall: More often at tumor resection than at routine follow-up, ubiquitous expanded tumor TCRs were detected in the blood.

This clonotype is labeled medium-sized. Its antigen is still unknown. TCR cDNA molecules each had a unique molecular identifier. TCRdb itself ran the 5' RACE reads through MiXCR, one entry per CDR3 protein. Of roughly 120,000 distinct CDR3 sequences in the sample, 10% to 15% were seen once. Germline V gene lookup returns CDR1 DFQATT and CDR2 SNEGSKA (reference sequence). The CDR3 runs 12 residues. Deletions cut 7 bases from V and 5 bases from J, with 14 bases between. Time point meaning: blood at routine non-recurrence follow-up after resection. The sequenced material consisted of unsorted whole RNA from tumor, nontumor lung or frozen PBMC.

The chain links TRBV20-1 to TRBJ1-1, with D possibly matching TRBD1 (6 bases). The specimen was PBMCs, collected at follow-up. The clonotype originates from a male donor with early-stage non-small cell lung cancer. In DNA, the CDR3 is TGCAGTGTCAAACAGGGAAATACTGAAGCTTTCTTT. Translated, it gives CSVKQGNTEAFF.